One sample yielded the 23 T cell receptor beta chains listed below, sequenced in a study of T cell repertoires in cytomegalovirus infection. Each CDR3 protein gets one entry after TCRdb re-called the reads with MiXCR. The data contain fewer than 1,000,000 distinct CDR3 sequences, about a third of them singletons. What these receptors recognize is not known. The material was cultured CD8+ T cells from PBMCs, obtained from culture after CMV antigen stimulation. The receptors come from a human donor in good health (CMV status not recorded). Some clones in this sample may be carry-over from other donors' samples.

This clonotype has a count of ten or more. The rearrangement links TRBV10-3 to TRBJ1-1; D uncertain. Trimming stripped 6 bases from V and 1 base from J, with 12 bases between. The CDR3 covers 14 residues. The V gene's germline CDR1 is ENHRY and CDR2 SYGVKD. The CDR3 DNA follows: TGTGCCATCAGACCTACAGTGACGAACACTGAAGCTTTCTTT. It translates to CAIRPTVTNTEAFF.

The chain carries TRBV20-1 and TRBJ1-2; 7 bases are shared with TRBD1. CDR1 and CDR2 from the germline V gene are DFQATT and SNEGSKA (reference sequence). This CDR3 is built from 16 residues. The trim removed 6 bases at V and 4 bases at J, leaving 17 bases unmatched. Written as DNA, the CDR3 is TGCAGTGCAGAAGGGACAGTTCCCCTGGTTCGCTATGGCTACACCTTC. Amino acid sequence: CSAEGTVPLVRYGYTF.

This clonotype appeared many times. This chain links TRBV7-2 with TRBJ1-2; D remains unclear. Germline V gives CDR1 SGHTA, CDR2 FQGNSA. The ends were cut back, 5 bases at V and 3 bases at J, with 13 bases in the middle. This CDR3 contains 14 residues. In DNA form, the CDR3 reads TGTGCCAGCAGCGTCGACAATACCTACTATGGCTACACCTTC. It specifies CASSVDNTYYGYTF.

Sample share makes this clonotype large (0.1 to 1%). The rearrangement links TRBV7-2 to TRBJ2-5; 9 nucleotides agree with TRBD1. This CDR3 region has 15 residues. The germline CDR1 and CDR2 sequences are SGHTA and FQGNSA. Trimming took 5 bases from V and 2 from J; bases not matched to a gene: 6. The CDR3 spells CASSPWTGDQETQYF. In nucleotides, the CDR3 is TGTGCCAGCAGCCCGTGGACAGGGGATCAAGAGACCCAGTACTTC.

V and J are TRBV27 and TRBJ2-7; D is perhaps TRBD1 (5 bases). CDR1 and CDR2 (germline): MNHEY, SMNVEV (reference sequence). Trimming took off 8 bases at V and 6 bases at J, with 14 bases between the two ends. The CDR3 consists of 12 residues. The DNA of the CDR3 is TGTGCCAGCCTCGGCCGGCAGGGCGAGCAGTACTTC. This sequence encodes CASLGRQGEQYF.

J is TRBJ2-1 and V is TRBV7-9; TRBD1 matches 7 bases. The ends lost 1 base at V and 3 bases at J; junction bases unmatched: 6. Germline lookup yields CDR1 SEHNR and CDR2 FQNEAQ (reference sequence). The CDR3 is 16 amino acids. In DNA, the CDR3 is TGTGCCAGCAGCTTAGGGGACAGTCCATACTACAATGAGCAGTTCTTC. Amino acid sequence: CASSLGDSPYYNEQFF.

In its sample, this clonotype was seen a few times. The V call is TRBV9, the J call TRBJ1-2; TRBD1 might be the D (5 bases). The CDR3 covers 15 residues. The germline V gene has CDR1 SGDLS and CDR2 YYNGEE. The ends were cut back, 4 bases at V and 2 bases at J, with 15 bases in the middle. The CDR3 spells CASSRASRDNYGYTF. In nucleotides, the CDR3 is TGTGCCAGCAGCCGCGCATCACGGGACAACTATGGCTACACCTTC.

This clonotype was observed a handful of times. The V and J genes are TRBV19 and TRBJ2-7; 12 nucleotides align to TRBD1. CDR1 is LNHDA, CDR2 SQIVND, per germline (reference sequence). J gave up 6 bases and V 5 bases, and 5 bases lay outside the gene matches. CDR3 size: 14 residues. The CDR3 sequence is CASSLRDRGLEQYF. The CDR3 coding sequence is TGTGCCAGTAGTCTCCGGGACAGGGGGCTCGAGCAGTACTTC.

CDR3 amino acids: CASSMRHQETQYF. For the CDR3, the DNA is TGTGCCAGTAGTATGCGTCACCAAGAGACCCAGTACTTC. The chain combines TRBV19 with TRBJ2-5, with D hard to call. The V end was cut by 3 bases, the J end by 0 bases, with 5 bases between. This CDR3 region has 13 residues. Germline V gene data show CDR1 as LNHDA and CDR2 as SQIVND (reference sequence).

This clonotype showed up just a few times. The V and J genes are TRBV28 and TRBJ1-1; no reliable D call. The V gene's germline CDR1 is MDHEN and CDR2 SYDVKM. V dropped 7 bases and J dropped 7 bases, with 16 bases sitting between them. The CDR3 sequence is 13 residues long. The CDR3, as DNA: TGTGCCAGCACCTCGGGCACCTTGAGTGAAGCTTTCTTT. It translates to CASTSGTLSEAFF.

The J gene is TRBJ2-6, the V gene TRBV10-3; 12 nucleotides match TRBD1. This CDR3 is built from 18 residues. From germline, CDR1 is ENHRY and CDR2 SYGVKD. V lost 5 bases, J lost 2 bases, and 7 bases stayed unmatched. CDR3 DNA sequence: TGTGCCATCAGTTATTCAGGGACAGGGGGCGCTGGGGCCAACGTCCTGACTTTC. Its translation: CAISYSGTGGAGANVLTF.

There are a few counts of this clonotype. This rearrangement joins TRBV6-1 to TRBJ1-1; 8 bases are a match to TRBD1. V lost 5 bases, J lost 6 bases, and 8 bases stayed unmatched. CDR1 is MNHNS, CDR2 SASEGT, per germline. This CDR3 spans 14 amino acids. The CDR3 DNA is TGTGCCAGCAGTCCCCAGGGGGCTAGTGCTGAAGCTTTCTTT. This codes for CASSPQGASAEAFF.

This clonotype was seen at least ten times. The chain has TRBV7-2 and TRBJ2-5; 13 bases are shared with TRBD2. The CDR3 extends over 17 amino acids. Germline V gene lookup returns CDR1 SGHTA and CDR2 FQGNSA. Trimming cost V 0 bases and J 7 bases; bases outside gene matches: 8. The CDR3 is CASSLAPGLAGPRTQYF. The CDR3 nucleotides read TGTGCCAGCAGCTTAGCTCCGGGACTAGCGGGACCTCGGACCCAGTACTTC.

The chain couples TRBV7-8 to TRBJ2-7, with 7 bases aligning to TRBD1. From germline, CDR1 is SGHVS and CDR2 FQNEAQ. V lost 4 bases and J lost 6; bases outside the gene matches: 12. This CDR3 is 15 amino acids long. CDR3: CASSWDSGFGGEQYV. The CDR3 nucleotides are TGTGCCAGCAGCTGGGACAGTGGTTTTGGGGGCGAGCAGTACGTC.

CDR3 nucleotides: TGTGCCAGCAGTGAACTAGCGGCCAATCAGCCCCAGCATTTT. It yields the protein CASSELAANQPQHF. The chain combines TRBV6-1 with TRBJ1-5, with D uncertain. V was clipped by 2 bases and J by 3 bases, with 8 bases between them. The CDR3 runs 14 residues. The germline gives CDR1 MNHNS, CDR2 SASEGT.

Note on this clonotype: The junction departs from the called germline gene at one end, perhaps through a read error. DNA of the CDR3: TGTGCCAACAGTTACTCGCCGGGAAGCACAGATACGCAGTATTTT. This gives the protein CANSYSPGSTDTQYF. The chain combines TRBV6-5 with TRBJ2-3; maybe TRBD2 (5 bases). The CDR3 sequence is 15 residues long. The germline CDR1 and CDR2 sequences are MNHEY and SVGAGI.

The DNA of the CDR3 is TGTGCCACCTTACAGGGAAGCACAGCTTTCTTT. Its protein product is CATLQGSTAFF. The gene calls are TRBV19 and TRBJ1-1; TRBD1 is a possible D gene (6 bases). V dropped 10 bases and J dropped 10 bases, with 16 bases sitting between them. Germline V gene data show CDR1 as LNHDA and CDR2 as SQIVND (reference sequence). CDR3 length equals 11 residues.

In its sample, this clonotype was seen a few times. The chain couples TRBV4-3 to TRBJ1-1; 7 bases are shared with TRBD1. The CDR3 is 15 amino acids. The ends lost 3 bases at V and 1 base at J; junction bases unmatched: 5. The germline V gene encodes CDR1 LGHNA and CDR2 YSLEER. CDR3 nucleotide sequence: TGCGCCAGCAGCCAGAACAGGGGAGCGAACACTGAAGCTTTCTTT. It specifies CASSQNRGANTEAFF.

The V call is TRBV6-2 or TRBV6-3, the J call TRBJ1-1; D is perhaps TRBD1 (5 bases). CDR1 and CDR2 (germline): MNHEY, SVGEGT. CDR3 size: 16 residues. Trimming pared 5 bases from V and 3 bases from J, leaving 19 bases between. The CDR3 loop reads CASSGASYNWDTEAFF. In DNA, the CDR3 is TGTGCCAGCAGTGGGGCATCCTACAATTGGGACACTGAAGCTTTCTTT.

The chain links TRBV11-2 to TRBJ2-3; 8 bases are a match to TRBD2. Germline V CDR1 and CDR2: SGHAT, FQNNGV. V lost 5 bases and J lost 5; bases outside the gene matches: 6. The CDR3 has 14 residues. In DNA form, the CDR3 reads TGTGCCAGCAGCCGGGGGGGGCCTAAAGATACGCAGTATTTT. Protein sequence: CASSRGGPKDTQYF.

The chain combines TRBV19 with TRBJ2-3; tentative D call: TRBD1 (6 bases). Trimming took 5 bases from V and 6 from J, leaving 15 bases between them. Germline CDR1 and CDR2: LNHDA and SQIVND (reference sequence). The CDR3 contains 14 residues. The DNA for the CDR3 is TGTGCCAGTAGTCCACAGGGATGGTCGGATACGCAGTATTTT. Its protein product is CASSPQGWSDTQYF.

This clonotype was observed a handful of times. V gene TRBV24-1 combines with J gene TRBJ2-4; a weak D match, TRBD1 (6 bases). Trimming removed 5 bases at V and 6 bases at J, with 13 bases between. The CDR3 extends over 14 amino acids. CDR1 and CDR2 from the germline V gene are KGHDR and SFDVKD. The CDR3 reads CATSGGDNANIQYF. CDR3 bases: TGTGCCACCAGTGGAGGGGACAACGCAAACATTCAGTACTTC.

This clonotype was recorded many times. J is TRBJ2-7 and V is TRBV7-9; 7 bases align to TRBD1. This CDR3 is 12 amino acids long. Germline CDR1 and CDR2: SEHNR and FQNEAQ (reference sequence). Trimming removed 6 bases from V and 2 bases from J; junction bases left unmatched: 1. CDR3 residues: CASSDRAYEQYF. The CDR3 DNA is TGTGCCAGCAGTGACAGGGCCTACGAGCAGTACTTC.